This passage covers 23 T cell receptor beta chains from one sample sequenced in a study of T cells after yellow fever vaccination. MiXCR, applied by TCRdb to the 5' RACE reads, yields one record per CDR3 protein. The sample includes 250,000 to 400,000 distinct CDR3 sequences, 4.1% of them seen just once. The sequencing used PBMCs, collected 5 days after the yellow fever booster vaccination. The receptors stem from a man between 18 and 35 years old who received the YFV17D yellow fever vaccine.

The chain has TRBV29-1 and TRBJ2-3; D unclear. The V gene's germline CDR1 is SQVTM and CDR2 ANQGSEA. CDR3 length equals 11 residues. Trimming removed 6 bases from V and 4 bases from J, with 8 bases in between. The DNA of the CDR3 is TGCAGCGTCTTCTATGCAGATACGCAGTATTTT. Protein sequence: CSVFYADTQYF.

The chain has TRBV12-3 or TRBV12-4 and TRBJ1-6, with D possibly being TRBD1 (6 bases). CDR3 length: 15 amino acids. The V and J ends lost 1 base and 10 bases respectively, with 14 bases between them. The CDR3 bases are TGTGCCAGCAGTTTAGGGCACAGGGTCGGGTCACCCCTCCACTTT. Translating gives CASSLGHRVGSPLHF.

This clonotype was seen many times. The chain links TRBV5-1 to TRBJ2-2; no firm D call. Per the germline V gene, CDR1 is SGHRS and CDR2 is YFSETQ. The CDR3 extends over 13 amino acids. The ends were cut back, 2 bases at V and 6 bases at J, with 8 bases in the middle. The CDR3 region has the DNA TGCGCCAGCAGCTTCAGCGAGGCCGGGGAGCTGTTTTTT. Translation gives CASSFSEAGELFF.

This clonotype was found many times. The chain couples TRBV6-2 or TRBV6-3 to TRBJ1-1, with TRBD1 as a possible D gene (5 bases). V was trimmed by 6 bases and J by 4 bases, leaving 18 bases between them. This CDR3 is built from 15 residues. Germline CDR1 and CDR2: MNHEY and SVGEGT. The CDR3 nucleotides read TGTGCCAGCAGAAGATCAGGCTCGGGGGTCACTGAAGCTTTCTTT. Its protein product is CASRRSGSGVTEAFF.

V and J are TRBV7-2 and TRBJ1-1; D remains unclear. The CDR3 runs to 13 residues. Trimming stripped 7 bases from V and 3 bases from J, with 12 bases between. From germline, CDR1 is SGHTA and CDR2 FQGNSA. The CDR3 loop is CASTGAGYTEAFF. CDR3 in DNA: TGTGCCAGCACCGGAGCCGGCTACACTGAAGCTTTCTTT.

The chain uses TRBV4-3 and TRBJ1-5; TRBD1 might be the D (5 bases). V lost 0 bases to trimming and J lost 8 bases, with 11 bases between them. Germline V gene data show CDR1 as LGHNA and CDR2 as YSLEER. This CDR3 contains 14 residues. The CDR3 spells CASSQDRGGEPQHF. In DNA, the CDR3 is TGCGCCAGCAGCCAAGATCGCGGAGGGGAGCCCCAGCATTTT.

The chain employs TRBV29-1 and TRBJ2-1, with TRBD1 identical over 8 bases. The CDR3 runs to 15 residues. V was pared by 4 bases and J by 0 bases, with 5 bases of the junction left unmatched. Germline V gives CDR1 SQVTM, CDR2 ANQGSEA. The CDR3 DNA reads TGCAGCGTTGGTACAGGACAGGGCTCCTACAATGAGCAGTTCTTC. It translates to CSVGTGQGSYNEQFF.

This clonotype was recorded many times. The gene calls are TRBV6-2 or TRBV6-3 and TRBJ1-1, with D uncertain. The V gene lost 0 bases and the J gene lost 1 base, with 9 bases spanning the gap. The CDR3 consists of 15 residues. From germline, CDR1 is MNHEY and CDR2 SVGEGT. CDR3 protein: CASSYSPGENTEAFF. CDR3 sequence (DNA): TGTGCCAGCAGTTACTCGCCAGGAGAGAACACTGAAGCTTTCTTT.

The chain carries TRBV7-2 and TRBJ2-2, with 11 positions matching TRBD2. V gave up 3 bases and J gave up 0 bases; unmatched junction bases: 3. CDR1 is SGHTA, CDR2 FQGNSA, per germline. The CDR3 is made up of 17 amino acids. In DNA, the CDR3 is TGTGCCAGCAGCTTTGTTAGCGGGGGGGCGAACACCGGGGAGCTGTTTTTT. Translated: CASSFVSGGANTGELFF. Full variable domain (missing parts from reference TRBV7-2 and TRBJ2-2): GAGVSQSPSNKVTEKGKDVELRCDPISGHTALYWYRQSLGQGLEFLIYFQGNSAPDKSGLPSDRFSAERTGGSVSTLTIQRTQQEDSAVYLCASSFVSGGANTGELFFGEGSRLTVL.

This clonotype was recorded a few times. The chain couples TRBV6-2 or TRBV6-3 to TRBJ2-1; 14 nucleotides match TRBD2. The V gene's germline CDR1 is MNHEY and CDR2 SVGEGT. This CDR3 spans 17 amino acids. V shed 5 bases, J shed 7 bases, and the junction held 10 bases outside the gene matches. The CDR3 DNA reads as TGTGCCAGCAGTACCCGAGTGGGGACTAGCGGGGGTAATGAGCAGTTCTTC. Amino acid sequence: CASSTRVGTSGGNEQFF.

This clonotype was observed at least ten times. The chain has TRBV7-9 and TRBJ1-2; D remains ambiguous. This CDR3 has 10 residues. The germline V gene has CDR1 SEHNR and CDR2 FQNEAQ (reference sequence). V was shortened by 1 base and J by 7 bases, with 1 base between the two germline ends. The CDR3 bases are TGTGCCAGCAGCTTAGGTGGCTACACCTTC. It yields the protein CASSLGGYTF. The variable domain in full, with the rest retrieved from reference TRBV7-9 and TRBJ1-2, is DTGVSQNPRHKITKRGQNVTFRCDPISEHNRLYWYRQTLGQGPEFLTYFQNEAQLEKSRLLSDRFSAERPKGSFSTLEIQRTEQGDSAMYLCASSLGGYTFGSGTRLTVV.

This clonotype showed up many times. The genes are TRBV9 and TRBJ2-2; TRBD2 aligns across 9 bases. Per germline, CDR1 SGDLS and CDR2 YYNGEE. The CDR3 has 15 residues. Unmatched junction bases numbered 4, after V lost 1 base and J lost 6 bases. The CDR3 nucleotides are TGTGCCAGCAGCGTACTAGCGGGGTTTGCCGGGGAGCTGTTTTTT. This codes for CASSVLAGFAGELFF.

The chain employs TRBV6-2 or TRBV6-3 and TRBJ1-5, with D unclear. From germline, CDR1 is MNHEY and CDR2 SVGEGT. The CDR3 sequence is 18 residues long. V was shortened by 0 bases and J by 4 bases, with 19 bases between the two germline ends. CDR3 region: CASSYSIIRGELNQPQHF. The CDR3 DNA reads TGTGCCAGCAGTTACTCGATAATCCGCGGGGAGTTGAATCAGCCCCAGCATTTT.

Only a few counts were recorded for this clonotype. This chain connects TRBV24-1 to TRBJ2-7; tentative D call: TRBD1 (6 bases). The CDR3 length is 15 residues. From germline, CDR1 is KGHDR and CDR2 SFDVKD. The ends were cut back, 1 base at V and 4 bases at J, with 13 bases in the middle. The CDR3 here is CATSDFRTEQYEQYV. CDR3 in DNA: TGTGCCACCAGTGATTTTAGGACAGAACAATACGAGCAGTACGTC.

The chain couples TRBV20-1 to TRBJ1-6, with a weak D call TRBD1 (6 bases). This CDR3 has 15 residues. Trimming removed 5 bases at V and 10 bases at J, with 21 bases between. Germline V lookup: CDR1 DFQATT, CDR2 SNEGSKA (reference sequence). The CDR3 loop is CSAGGAGRRNSPLHF. CDR3 sequence (DNA): TGCAGTGCTGGGGGGGCAGGGCGTAGAAACTCACCCCTCCACTTT.

This clonotype was observed at least ten times. The J gene is TRBJ1-2, the V gene TRBV9; D might be TRBD1 (5 bases). The V end was cut by 4 bases, the J end by 7 bases, with 17 bases between. Germline assignment: CDR1 SGDLS and CDR2 YYNGEE. The CDR3 has 14 residues. The CDR3 DNA sequence: TGTGCCAGCAGCCCCCGAGGGGCCGCCGGTGGCTACACCTTC. Its translation is CASSPRGAAGGYTF.

The chain is built from TRBV30 and TRBJ2-5; the D gene is possibly TRBD2 (6 bases). Germline CDR1 and CDR2: GTSNPN and SVGIG (reference sequence). The CDR3 is 15 residues long. V was clipped by 0 bases and J by 1 base, with 12 bases between them. Written as DNA, the CDR3 is TGTGCCTGGAGTGTAAGCACTAGCCCCCAAGAGACCCAGTACTTC. Translating it yields CAWSVSTSPQETQYF.

A few counts support this clonotype. The chain is built from TRBV5-1 and TRBJ2-3; a weak D match, TRBD1 (5 bases). Germline V gene data show CDR1 as SGHRS and CDR2 as YFSETQ. This CDR3 spans 16 amino acids. Trimming left V 3 bases short and J 2 bases short, with 16 bases between. The CDR3 DNA sequence: TGCGCCAGCAGCTCTATAGCAGGGTTTTTCACAGATACGCAGTATTTT. This encodes CASSSIAGFFTDTQYF.

V gene TRBV30 combines with J gene TRBJ2-5; 7 positions match TRBD1. The CDR3 runs to 14 residues. Germline loops: CDR1 GTSNPN, CDR2 SVGIG (reference sequence). J lost 0 bases, V lost 2 bases, and 3 bases had no gene match. The CDR3 nucleotides read TGTGCCTGGAGTAAGACAGGGAACCAAGAGACCCAGTACTTC. Protein: CAWSKTGNQETQYF.

This rearrangement joins TRBV7-8 to TRBJ2-3; the match to TRBD2 covers 15 bases. Germline V gene sequence: CDR1 SGHVS, CDR2 FQNEAQ. Trimming removed 4 bases from V and 2 bases from J; junction bases left unmatched: 7. The CDR3 length is 18 residues. For the CDR3, the DNA is TGTGCCAGCAGCTCCGGACTAGCGGGGGGGCCTGCCACAGATACGCAGTATTTT. It codes for CASSSGLAGGPATDTQYF.

This clonotype was seen at least ten times. The rearrangement uses TRBV12-3 or TRBV12-4 and TRBJ2-7, with TRBD1 matching over 8 bases. V lost 4 bases, J lost 3 bases, and 8 bases stayed unmatched. This CDR3 region has 15 residues. CDR3 region: CASSSRQGKRYEQYF. The CDR3 DNA reads TGTGCCAGCAGTTCGCGACAGGGGAAACGCTACGAGCAGTACTTC.

This clonotype was observed at least ten times. This rearrangement joins TRBV15 to TRBJ1-2; tentatively, D is TRBD1 (6 bases). V lost 0 bases and J 8 bases, leaving 16 bases between the germline ends. Germline V lookup: CDR1 LNHNV, CDR2 YYDKDF (reference sequence). The CDR3 runs 15 residues. This CDR3 is CATSRDYFPGEGYTF. In DNA form, the CDR3 reads TGTGCCACCAGCAGAGATTATTTTCCAGGGGAGGGCTACACCTTC.

This chain links TRBV12-3 or TRBV12-4 with TRBJ1-5, with a tentative D call TRBD1 (6 bases). The CDR3 contains 15 residues. V lost 5 bases and J lost 0, with 11 bases in between. CDR3 nucleotide sequence: TGTGCCAGCAGTCCGCGACAGGTTAGCAATCAGCCCCAGCATTTT. It translates to CASSPRQVSNQPQHF.